This TCR beta chain was documented in a study of blood T cell repertoires in COVID-19. Libraries were prepared by immunoSEQ multiplex PCR; TCRdb keeps only in-frame clonotypes and omits some of them. This table has 250,000 or so clones, 75% to 90% appearing once. Looked up from germline, CDR1 is MGHRA and CDR2 is YSYEKL. This CDR3 spans 20 amino acids. V lost 2 bases to trimming and J lost 7 bases; unmatched junction nucleotides: 16. This sequence joins TRBV4-1 and TRBJ2-3, with 15 nucleotides matching TRBD2. The sample consisted of peripheral blood. The receptor was derived from a woman aged 35 to 49 who had recovered from COVID-19. CDR3 protein: CASSQFFRRTSGGAGNTQYF. In DNA, the CDR3 is TGCGCCAGCAGCCAATTTTTCCGCCGGACTAGCGGGGGGGCCGGGAATACGCAGTATTTT.